This T cell receptor (beta chain) was recovered during a study of T cells in Graves' hyperthyroidism and ophthalmopathy (dated by TCRdb to 2018 to 2020). A note on the overall study: Peripheral blood samples were taken at initial diagnosis, before any treatment was given. To identify distinguishing TCR V-J signatures, a discovery cohort of around 100 patients was used, comprising 43 with Graves' ophthalmopathy and under 60 with stable Graves' hyperthyroidism. Prospective prediction of ophthalmopathy was tested in an independent validation cohort of 18 to 20 hyperthyroidism patients and some 17 patients who later progressed to ophthalmopathy. For training and testing, the roughly 100 patients in the discovery cohort were randomly divided in a 7:3 ratio. In addition, the study compared T-cell repertoires in thyroid tissue and in blood from about 6 Graves' hyperthyroidism patients. Following sampling, methimazole starting at 30 mg daily was given to hyperthyroidism patients, and high-dose intravenous methylprednisolone was given to ophthalmopathy patients. TCR Vbeta CDR3 sequencing of 130 to 150 peripheral blood samples (around 45 ophthalmopathy, 75 hyperthyroidism and some 17 progressor patients) is reported in the paper. What the research found in general, with its limitations: In cross-validation, a model built on a 13 V-J signature told ophthalmopathy apart from stable hyperthyroidism with less than 90% sensitivity and roughly 82% specificity, and in testing the same model reached 80%/75%. Sample size was not statistically predetermined, and blinding of investigators to group allocation was not performed. Most expanded thyroid clonotypes (frequency above 0.001) were also found in blood, which suggests that blood repertoires may mirror thyroid immune responses. In validation, the model predicted progression to ophthalmopathy a median of 6.5 months before onset, with over 55% sensitivity and around 76% specificity.

A distance of 11 bases separates the germline ends of V and J, which lose 6 bases and 0 bases respectively. The CDR3, from cysteine to phenylalanine, totals 14 residues. Left in the record is the CDR3 DNA by itself, 42 bases read in frame from the first base. The germline V gene encodes CDR1 MNHNS and CDR2 SASEGT. This clonotype came up many times. No antigen is known for it. No base qualities exist here, and no much larger clone lies one base off it. Moderately to severely active disease, a Clinical Activity Score of at least 3, a NOSPECS grade of at least 4, and a duration under 3 months were present in ophthalmopathy patients. The study excluded patients with uncontrolled infections, other autoimmune diseases, pregnancy or lactation. Clinical symptoms, serum thyroxine and TRAb, thyroid ultrasound, and orbital computed tomography formed the basis for the diagnoses. PBMCs were isolated from roughly 10 ml of fresh peripheral blood by Ficoll-Paque density gradient centrifugation. Trizol reagent was used to extract total RNA, and RNA quality was then checked on an Agilent 2100 Bioanalyzer.

TCR beta CDR3 regions were amplified from RNA transcripts. For the first round of RT-PCR on the TCR CDR3, the HTBI primer set was used together with the Qiagen OneStep RT-PCR kit. Libraries were constructed in a second round of multiplex PCR, after which size selection and purification were performed. Sequencing of the libraries was done on an Illumina HiSeq2000 using paired-end 100 bp reads. Per the original workflow: Raw data were processed with SOAPnuke, discarding reads with adapters, uncalled bases, mean Phred below 15, or no exact constant-primer or identifier match. High-quality paired reads were merged with COPE v1.2.5, and unique nucleotide sequences were defined as clonotypes. Clonotypes were aligned to IMGT TRBV, TRBD and TRBJ reference segments using MiTCR v1.1. The analysis was restricted to V-J combinations with a frequency above 0.0001, which together covered 99.2% of the repertoires. A TCS score was defined as the ratio between F50 (clonal expansion) and ExV (chaos), using BLOSUM62-based TCRdist between CDR3 peptides within each V-J. Welch's t-statistics and random forest reduced roughly 500 V-J features to 10 to 15, which were used in a naive Bayes classifier (R e1071). TCRdb reworked the public reads: Q25 trimming with fastp, MiXCR clone assembly, productive beta chains retained. Each record represents a unique CDR3 protein, reported with the most common genes and DNA among its rows. None of the V and J calls come from the authors' own analysis; TCRdb made them. The sample profile shows 200,000 to 250,000 distinct CDR3 sequences; roughly 22% of them were found once. Jointly, the top ten make up about a third of the sample.

The sample was blood. The V and J segments used are TRBV6-1 and TRBJ2-5, and the D gene may be TRBD2, 6 bases matching. The TCR originated in a woman aged 40 to 49 with Graves' ophthalmopathy. DNA sequence: TGTGCCAGCAGCGGGACTCCGTACCAAGAGACCCAGTACTTC. Its product reads: CASSGTPYQETQYF.